The present entry profiles one T cell receptor (beta chain) with its context. Study processing details: Estimation of nucleated cell counts relied on the amplification of reference gene primers. Clones were read by immunoSEQ multiplex PCR, and TCRdb kept only the in-frame ones, dropping some. V, J and clone size are those of that table, while D and trimming were read from the DNA. The table has about 200,000 clones, 75% to 90% seen once. The data derive from a study of blood T cell repertoires in COVID-19. The overall study: Nucleic acid was either cDNA or gDNA, and it came from T cells, B-cell-depleted T cells, or PBMCs.

Germline CDR1 reads MDHEN; CDR2 reads SYDVKM. The CDR3 runs to 15 residues. The J segment lost 5 bases and the V segment lost 5 bases, leaving 4 bases of the junction unmatched. Seattle patients were enrolled during active infection and followed longitudinally. The sequence derives from a woman aged 70 to 79 with COVID-19, enrolled during active disease. The sequenced sample consisted of peripheral blood. The V call is TRBV28, the J call TRBJ1-4; 11 bases fit TRBD1. The CDR3 region is CASSGGTGGNEKLFF. The CDR3 DNA reads as TGTGCCAGCAGTGGGGGGACAGGGGGAAATGAAAAACTGTTTTTT.